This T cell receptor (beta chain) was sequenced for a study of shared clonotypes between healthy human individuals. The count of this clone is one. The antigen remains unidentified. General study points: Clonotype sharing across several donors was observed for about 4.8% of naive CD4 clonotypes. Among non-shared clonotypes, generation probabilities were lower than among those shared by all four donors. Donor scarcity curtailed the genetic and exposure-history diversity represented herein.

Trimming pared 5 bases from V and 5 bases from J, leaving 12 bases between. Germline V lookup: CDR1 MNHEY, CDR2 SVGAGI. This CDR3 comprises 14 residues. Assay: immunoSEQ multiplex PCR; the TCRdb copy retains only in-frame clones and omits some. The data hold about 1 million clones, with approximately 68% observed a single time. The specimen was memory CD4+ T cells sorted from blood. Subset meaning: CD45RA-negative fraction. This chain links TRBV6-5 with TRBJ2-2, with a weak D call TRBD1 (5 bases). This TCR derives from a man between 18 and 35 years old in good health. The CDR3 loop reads CASSAFRGTGELFF. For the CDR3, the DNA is TGTGCCAGCAGTGCATTTAGGGGTACCGGGGAGCTGTTTTTT.